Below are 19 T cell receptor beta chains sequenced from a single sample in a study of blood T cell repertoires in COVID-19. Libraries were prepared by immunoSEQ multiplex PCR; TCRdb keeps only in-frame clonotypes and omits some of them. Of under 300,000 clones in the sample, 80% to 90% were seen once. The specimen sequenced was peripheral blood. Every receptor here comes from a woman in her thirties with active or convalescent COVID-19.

The CDR3: CASRPGTGNNEQFF. Here the CDR3 DNA reads TGCGCCAGCAGACCCGGGACAGGTAACAATGAGCAGTTCTTC. V usage is TRBV4-3 and J usage is TRBJ2-1; 8 bases align to TRBD1. CDR1 is LGHNA, CDR2 YSLEER, per germline. The CDR3 totals 14 residues. The junction had 6 bases not matched to a gene; V was cut back by 6 bases and J by 5 bases.

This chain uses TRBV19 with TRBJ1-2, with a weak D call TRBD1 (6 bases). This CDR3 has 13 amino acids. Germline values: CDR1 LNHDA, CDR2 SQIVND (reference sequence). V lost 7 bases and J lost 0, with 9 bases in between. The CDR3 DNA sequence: TGTGCCAGTATGGGACATACTAACTATGGCTACACCTTC. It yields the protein CASMGHTNYGYTF.

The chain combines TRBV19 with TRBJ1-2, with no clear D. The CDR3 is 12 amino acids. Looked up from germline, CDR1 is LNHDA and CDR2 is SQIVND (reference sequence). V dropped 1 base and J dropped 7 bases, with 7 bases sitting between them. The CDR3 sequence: CASSIGPSGYTF. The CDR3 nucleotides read TGTGCCAGTAGTATAGGGCCCTCTGGCTACACCTTC.

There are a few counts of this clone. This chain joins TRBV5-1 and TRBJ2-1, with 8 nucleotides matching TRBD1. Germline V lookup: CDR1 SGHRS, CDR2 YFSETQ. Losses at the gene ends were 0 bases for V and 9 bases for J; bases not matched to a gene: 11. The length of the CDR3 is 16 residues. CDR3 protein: CASSLDGQGGLGEQFF. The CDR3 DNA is TGCGCCAGCAGCTTGGACGGACAGGGAGGATTGGGTGAGCAGTTCTTC.

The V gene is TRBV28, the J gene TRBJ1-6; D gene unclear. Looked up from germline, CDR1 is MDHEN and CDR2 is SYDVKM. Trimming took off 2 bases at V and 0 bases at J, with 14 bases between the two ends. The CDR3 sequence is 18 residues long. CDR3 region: CASSLKQLTSSYNSPLHF. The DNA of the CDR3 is TGTGCCAGCAGTTTAAAACAGCTTACGAGCTCCTATAATTCACCCCTCCACTTT.

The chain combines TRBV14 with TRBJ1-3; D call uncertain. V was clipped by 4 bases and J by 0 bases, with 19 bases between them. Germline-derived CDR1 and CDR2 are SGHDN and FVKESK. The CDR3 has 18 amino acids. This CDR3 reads CASSRRATAQNSGNTIYF. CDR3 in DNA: TGTGCCAGCAGCCGCCGAGCAACAGCTCAAAACTCTGGAAACACCATATATTTT.

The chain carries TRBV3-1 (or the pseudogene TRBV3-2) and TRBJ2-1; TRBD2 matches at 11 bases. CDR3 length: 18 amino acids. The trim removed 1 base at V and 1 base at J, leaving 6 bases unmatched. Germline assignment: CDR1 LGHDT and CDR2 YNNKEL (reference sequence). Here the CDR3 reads CASSQGGLAGASYNEQFF. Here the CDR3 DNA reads TGTGCCAGCAGCCAAGGCGGACTAGCGGGCGCATCCTACAATGAGCAGTTCTTC.

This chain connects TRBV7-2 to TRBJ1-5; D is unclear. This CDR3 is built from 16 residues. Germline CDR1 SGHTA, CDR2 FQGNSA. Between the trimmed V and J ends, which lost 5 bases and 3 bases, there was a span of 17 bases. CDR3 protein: CASSPRLTTSNQPQHF. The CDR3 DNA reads TGTGCCAGCAGCCCGAGGTTGACCACCTCCAATCAGCCCCAGCATTTT.

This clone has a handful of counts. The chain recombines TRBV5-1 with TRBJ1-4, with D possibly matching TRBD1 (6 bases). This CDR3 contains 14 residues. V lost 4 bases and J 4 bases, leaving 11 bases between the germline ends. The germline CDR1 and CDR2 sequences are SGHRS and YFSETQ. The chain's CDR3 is CASSPRTVNEKLFF. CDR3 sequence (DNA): TGCGCCAGCAGCCCCCGGACAGTTAATGAAAAACTGTTTTTT. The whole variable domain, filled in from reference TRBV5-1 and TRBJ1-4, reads KAGVTQTPRYLIKTRGQQVTLSCSPISGHRSVSWYQQTPGQGLQFLFEYFSETQRNKGNFPGRFSGRQFSNSRSEMNVSTLELGDSALYLCASSPRTVNEKLFFGSGTQLSVL.

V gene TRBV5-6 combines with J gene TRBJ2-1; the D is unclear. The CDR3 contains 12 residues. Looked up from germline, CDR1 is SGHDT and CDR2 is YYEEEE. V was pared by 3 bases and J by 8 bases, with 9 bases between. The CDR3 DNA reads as TGTGCCAGCAGCTGGGCGAAGGATGAGCAGTTCTTC. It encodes CASSWAKDEQFF.

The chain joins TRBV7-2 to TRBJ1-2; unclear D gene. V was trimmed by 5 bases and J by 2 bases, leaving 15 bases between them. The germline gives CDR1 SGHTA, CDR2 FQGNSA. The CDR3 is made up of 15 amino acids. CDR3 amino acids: CASSPGGPGNYGYTF. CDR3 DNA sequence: TGTGCCAGCAGCCCCGGAGGCCCGGGAAACTATGGCTACACCTTC. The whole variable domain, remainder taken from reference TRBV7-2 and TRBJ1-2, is GAGVSQSPSNKVTEKGKDVELRCDPISGHTALYWYRQSLGQGLEFLIYFQGNSAPDKSGLPSDRFSAERTGGSVSTLTIQRTQQEDSAVYLCASSPGGPGNYGYTFGSGTRLTVV.

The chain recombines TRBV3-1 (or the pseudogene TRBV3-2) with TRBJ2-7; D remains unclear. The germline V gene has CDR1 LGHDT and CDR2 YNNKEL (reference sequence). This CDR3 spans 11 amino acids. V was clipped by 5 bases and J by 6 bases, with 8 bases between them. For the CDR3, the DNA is TGTGCCAGCAGCGACAATGTCGAGCAGTACTTC. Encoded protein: CASSDNVEQYF.

CDR3 in amino acids: CASSQGYTEAFF. The CDR3 nucleotides are TGTGCCAGCAGTCAGGGATACACTGAAGCTTTCTTT. This chain links TRBV6-2 or TRBV6-3 with TRBJ1-1; D may be TRBD1 (5 bases). V was pared by 5 bases and J by 3 bases, with 7 bases between. The CDR3 is 12 amino acids. Germline CDR1 is MNHEY and CDR2 is SVGEGT.

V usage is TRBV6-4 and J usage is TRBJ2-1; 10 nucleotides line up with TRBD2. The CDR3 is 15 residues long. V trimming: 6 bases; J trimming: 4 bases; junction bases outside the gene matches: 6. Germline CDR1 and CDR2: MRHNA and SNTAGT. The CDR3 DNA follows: TGTGCCAGCAGCCGGACTAGCGGATCTTACAATGAGCAGTTCTTC. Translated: CASSRTSGSYNEQFF.

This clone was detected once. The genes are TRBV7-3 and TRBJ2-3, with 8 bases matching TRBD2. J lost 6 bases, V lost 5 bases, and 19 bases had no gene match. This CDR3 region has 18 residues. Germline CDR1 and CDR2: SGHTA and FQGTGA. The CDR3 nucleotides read TGTGCCAGCAGCCCACGGATATCGGGGGGGCTTCAGGGGGATACGCAGTATTTT. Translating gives CASSPRISGGLQGDTQYF.

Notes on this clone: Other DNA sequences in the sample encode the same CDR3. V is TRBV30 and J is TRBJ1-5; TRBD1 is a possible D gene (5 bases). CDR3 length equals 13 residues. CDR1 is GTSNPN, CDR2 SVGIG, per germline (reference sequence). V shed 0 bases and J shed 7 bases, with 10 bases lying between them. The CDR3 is CAWSVTGEQPQHF. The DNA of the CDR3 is TGTGCCTGGAGTGTAACAGGAGAGCAGCCCCAGCATTTT. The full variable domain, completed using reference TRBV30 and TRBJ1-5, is SQTIHQWPATLVQPVGSPLSLECTVEGTSNPNLYWYRQAAGRGLQLLFYSVGIGQISSEVPQNLSASRPQDRQFILSSKKLLLSDSGFYLCAWSVTGEQPQHFGDGTRLSIL.

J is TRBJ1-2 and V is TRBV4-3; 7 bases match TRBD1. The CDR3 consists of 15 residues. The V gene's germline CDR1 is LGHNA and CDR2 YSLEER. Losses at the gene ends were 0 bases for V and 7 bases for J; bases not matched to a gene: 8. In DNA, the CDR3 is TGCGCCAGCAGCCAAGACGTAGGGGGCGGGTTTGGCTACACCTTC. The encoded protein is CASSQDVGGGFGYTF.

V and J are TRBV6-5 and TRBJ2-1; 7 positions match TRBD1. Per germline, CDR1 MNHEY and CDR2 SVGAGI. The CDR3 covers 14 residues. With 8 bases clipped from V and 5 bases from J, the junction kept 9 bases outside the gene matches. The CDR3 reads CASGRQGSHNEQFF. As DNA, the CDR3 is TGTGCCAGCGGGCGACAGGGTAGCCACAATGAGCAGTTCTTC.

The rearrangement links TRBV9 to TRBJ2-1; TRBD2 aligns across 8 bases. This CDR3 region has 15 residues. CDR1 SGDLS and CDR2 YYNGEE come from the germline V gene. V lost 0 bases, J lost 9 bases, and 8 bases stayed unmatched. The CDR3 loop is CASSVVDSGVGEQFF. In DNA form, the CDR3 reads TGTGCCAGCAGCGTAGTTGATAGCGGGGTGGGTGAGCAGTTCTTC.